These 13 T cell receptor beta chains share one sample of origin, sequenced in a study of beta chain features in type 1 diabetes. As every portion of the isolated RNA was reverse transcribed, the sequencing read expressed TCRB transcripts. This table comes from immunoSEQ multiplex PCR, and its TCRdb copy is limited to in-frame clones, with some not included. Among 600,000 to 650,000 clones, less than 20% were seen once, and the ten largest hold approximately 0.099%. Sequenced sample: naive CD4+ T cells from blood. All receptors come from a man in his late teens or twenties in good health.

The V call is TRBV9, the J call TRBJ1-2; no reliable D call. V lost 1 base, J lost 4 bases, and 8 bases lay in between. Germline assignment: CDR1 SGDLS and CDR2 YYNGEE. This CDR3 comprises 13 residues. The CDR3 reads CASSVRTFYGYTF. The CDR3 nucleotides are TGTGCCAGCAGCGTACGGACCTTCTATGGCTACACCTTC. The whole variable domain, filled in from reference TRBV9 and TRBJ1-2, reads DSGVTQTPKHLITATGQRVTLRCSPRSGDLSVYWYQQSLDQGLQFLIQYYNGEERAKGNILERFSAQQFPDLHSELNLSSLELGDSALYFCASSVRTFYGYTFGSGTRLTVV.

The table lists this clone with a few counts. The DNA for the CDR3 is TGCGCCAGCATCGACAGGGTTGACACCGGGGAGCTGTTTTTT. It yields the protein CASIDRVDTGELFF. The V and J genes are TRBV5-1 and TRBJ2-2, with 7 bases identical to TRBD1. Germline values: CDR1 SGHRS, CDR2 YFSETQ. Trimming at V came to 6 bases and at J to 3 bases, leaving 5 bases not matched to a gene. The CDR3 consists of 14 residues. The full variable domain, its missing parts supplied by reference TRBV5-1 and TRBJ2-2, is KAGVTQTPRYLIKTRGQQVTLSCSPISGHRSVSWYQQTPGQGLQFLFEYFSETQRNKGNFPGRFSGRQFSNSRSEMNVSTLELGDSALYLCASIDRVDTGELFFGEGSRLTVL.

The V and J genes are TRBV5-4 and TRBJ2-3; no definite D call. The germline V gene has CDR1 SGHNT and CDR2 YYREEE (reference sequence). This CDR3 comprises 16 residues. With 0 bases removed from V and 4 bases from J, the gap between germline ends came to 15 bases. Written as DNA, the CDR3 is TGTGCCAGCAGCTTGGGGCCGCCAGAAGCCGCAGATACGCAGTATTTT. This gives the protein CASSLGPPEAADTQYF.

This clone was seen only a few times. The gene calls are TRBV10-3 and TRBJ2-2, with unresolved D. V dropped 5 bases and J dropped 2 bases, with 9 bases sitting between them. CDR1 ENHRY and CDR2 SYGVKD come from the germline V gene. The CDR3 contains 14 residues. This chain's CDR3 is CAISPRANTGELFF. In DNA form, the CDR3 reads TGTGCCATCAGTCCCCGGGCAAACACCGGGGAGCTGTTTTTT.

The rearrangement uses TRBV29-1 and TRBJ2-4; possible D gene TRBD2, 6 bases. Per the germline V gene, CDR1 is SQVTM and CDR2 is ANQGSEA. The CDR3 length is 14 residues. The V and J ends lost 5 bases and 0 bases respectively, with 11 bases between them. The CDR3 loop is CSVTPGAAKNIQYF. DNA for the CDR3: TGCAGCGTTACCCCGGGAGCAGCCAAAAACATTCAGTACTTC.

On this clone itself: The limits of the CDR3 on the DNA are not certain, so only TCRdb's listed CDR3 is given. CDR3 protein: CASSQTGHFGEKLFF. This chain connects TRBV4-1 to TRBJ1-4. In germline, CDR1 is MGHRA, CDR2 YSYEKL. The CDR3 adds up to 15 amino acids, both ends counted.

The table lists this clone with a few counts. The V gene is TRBV5-6, the J gene TRBJ2-3; 8 positions match TRBD2. The germline V gene encodes CDR1 SGHDT and CDR2 YYEEEE. CDR3 length: 16 amino acids. V gave up 3 bases and J gave up 3 bases; unmatched junction bases: 9. The CDR3 DNA reads TGTGCCAGCAGCTCCCGAGCGGGAGCCCGAACAGATACGCAGTATTTT. It is translated as CASSSRAGARTDTQYF.

This clone was found a few times. The J gene is TRBJ1-1, the V gene TRBV6-1, with D possibly being TRBD1 (5 bases). Trimming cost V 10 bases and J 1 base, with 16 bases left between them. Germline loops: CDR1 MNHNS, CDR2 SASEGT. The CDR3 is 14 amino acids. The CDR3 region has the DNA TGTGCCACAGGGAGGGGATTCGGGAACACTGAAGCTTTCTTT. Translated: CATGRGFGNTEAFF.

The chain joins TRBV7-9 to TRBJ1-2; weak D call: TRBD1 (5 bases). The CDR3 has 17 amino acids. V was trimmed by 4 bases and J by 8 bases, leaving 26 bases between them. Germline CDR1 and CDR2: SEHNR and FQNEAQ (reference sequence). This chain's CDR3 is CASSSHTVIQEGRGYTF. In DNA, the CDR3 is TGTGCCAGCAGCTCACATACCGTGATACAGGAGGGTCGGGGCTACACCTTC.

The V gene is TRBV19, the J gene TRBJ2-5; 11 bases are a match to TRBD1. J was trimmed by 0 bases and V by 4 bases; bases with no gene match: 4. Germline lookup yields CDR1 LNHDA and CDR2 SQIVND (reference sequence). CDR3 size: 16 residues. CDR3: CASSKRDRGYQETQYF. CDR3 DNA: TGTGCCAGTAGTAAACGGGACAGGGGGTACCAAGAGACCCAGTACTTC. Full variable domain (remainder filled in from reference TRBV19 and TRBJ2-5): DGGITQSPKYLFRKEGQNVTLSCEQNLNHDAMYWYRQDPGQGLRLIYYSQIVNDFQKGDIAEGYSVSREKKESFPLTVTSAQKNPTAFYLCASSKRDRGYQETQYFGPGTRLLVL.

A few counts support this clone. The chain uses TRBV29-1 and TRBJ2-5; a possible D gene is TRBD1 (6 bases). V was pared by 4 bases and J by 2 bases, with 14 bases between. This CDR3 spans 14 amino acids. Per the germline V gene, CDR1 is SQVTM and CDR2 is ANQGSEA. CDR3 region: CSVGQGQKQETQYF. The CDR3, as DNA: TGCAGCGTTGGCCAGGGACAAAAACAAGAGACCCAGTACTTC.

This clone turned up a few times. This chain joins TRBV10-3 and TRBJ1-1; D may be TRBD1 (5 bases). The CDR3 consists of 13 residues. Germline CDR1 and CDR2: ENHRY and SYGVKD. The germline V and J ends were trimmed by 7 bases and 1 base, with 10 bases remaining between them. The CDR3 spells CAIKGVWNTEAFF. Here the CDR3 DNA reads TGTGCCATCAAAGGGGTTTGGAACACTGAAGCTTTCTTT.

This clone has more than one count but fewer than ten. The CDR3 DNA reads TGTGCCAGCAGCCCCCACTTAGACTACAATGAGCAGTTCTTC. Translation: CASSPHLDYNEQFF. The chain employs TRBV9 and TRBJ2-1; D gene unclear. CDR1 and CDR2 (germline): SGDLS, YYNGEE. V lost 4 bases and J 3 bases, leaving 11 bases between the germline ends. The length of the CDR3 is 14 residues.